These 17 T cell receptor beta chains were all obtained from the same sample, sequenced in a study of spatial heterogeneity in lung cancer. In TCRdb, the 5' RACE reads were re-called with MiXCR into one record per CDR3 protein. The sample lists around 100,000 distinct CDR3 sequences; approximately 4.7% were seen once. Their specific antigens are unknown. Time point described: sample taken at primary tumor resection. Findings and limits, study-wide: Counts of expanded alpha and beta TCRs within tumors tracked the tumor nonsynonymous mutation count.

Sequences were derived from lung tumor tissue, sampled at surgery. These receptors were collected from a male donor with early-stage non-small cell lung cancer.

In this sample, this clonotype turned up many times. This chain connects TRBV12-3 or TRBV12-4 to TRBJ2-3; 8 bases fit TRBD2. The CDR3 covers 15 residues. The ends lost 6 bases at V and 4 bases at J; junction bases unmatched: 9. CDR3 in amino acids: CASSLVAGGADTQYF. The CDR3 region has the DNA TGTGCCAGCAGCCTAGTGGCGGGGGGAGCAGATACGCAGTATTTT.

This clonotype was recorded many times. The chain couples TRBV4-1 to TRBJ1-1; the D is unclear. The germline gives CDR1 MGHRA, CDR2 YSYEKL. The ends were cut back, 1 base at V and 1 base at J, with 13 bases in the middle. The CDR3 totals 16 residues. CDR3 sequence reads: CASSQAGKRANTEAFF. The CDR3 bases are TGCGCCAGCAGCCAAGCTGGGAAGCGAGCGAACACTGAAGCTTTCTTT.

The genes are TRBV10-1 and TRBJ2-1; D is uncertain. V gave up 4 bases and J gave up 3 bases, with 10 bases separating them. Germline V gene sequence: CDR1 WNHNN, CDR2 SYGVQD (reference sequence). The length of the CDR3 is 14 residues. In nucleotides, the CDR3 is TGCGCCAGCAGTGCCCTCCCCGGCTACAATGAGCAGTTCTTC. It translates to CASSALPGYNEQFF.

This clonotype was observed at least ten times. This chain joins TRBV3-1 and TRBJ2-7; no clear D. The CDR3 consists of 13 residues. Per germline, CDR1 LGHDT and CDR2 YNNKEL (reference sequence). V was clipped by 5 bases and J by 2 bases, with 10 bases between them. CDR3 DNA: TGTGCCAGCAGCAGAGACCGTGCCTACGAGCAGTACTTC. Its protein product is CASSRDRAYEQYF.

This clonotype was recorded at least ten times. This chain links TRBV11-2 with TRBJ2-1; 8 bases align to TRBD2. This CDR3 has 16 amino acids. Germline V gives CDR1 SGHAT, CDR2 FQNNGV. Trimming cost V 3 bases and J 6 bases; bases outside gene matches: 10. CDR3 in DNA: TGTGCCAGCAGCTTTGGAGCGGGAGTTCTGTTCAATGAGCAGTTCTTC. Translated: CASSFGAGVLFNEQFF.

This clonotype was observed at least ten times. The chain recombines TRBV6-6 with TRBJ2-1, with 8 bases matching TRBD2. The V segment lost 6 bases and the J segment 4 bases; nucleotides outside the gene matches: 5. The germline V gene encodes CDR1 MNHNY and CDR2 SVGAGI (reference sequence). This CDR3 has 14 residues. Here the CDR3 DNA reads TGTGCCAGCAGCCTAGCGGGCCCTTACAATGAGCAGTTCTTC. This sequence encodes CASSLAGPYNEQFF.

This clonotype was counted ten times or more. This chain links TRBV2 with TRBJ2-5, with a possible D match to TRBD2 (5 bases). In germline, CDR1 is SNHLY, CDR2 FYNNEI. V dropped 4 bases and J dropped 4 bases, with 10 bases sitting between them. The CDR3 extends over 13 amino acids. For the CDR3, the DNA is TGTGCCAGCAGTGCCGGAGGTAGAGAGACCCAGTACTTC. It encodes CASSAGGRETQYF.

In this sample, this clonotype turned up many times. V gene TRBV4-1 combines with J gene TRBJ1-1; 8 nucleotides line up with TRBD1. This CDR3 spans 14 amino acids. The V gene's germline CDR1 is MGHRA and CDR2 YSYEKL. Trimming at V came to 2 bases and at J to 4 bases, leaving 3 bases not matched to a gene. CDR3 DNA sequence: TGCGCCAGCAGCCAAACAGGGGGGAGCACTGAAGCTTTCTTT. Protein: CASSQTGGSTEAFF.

This clonotype has more than one count but fewer than ten. The rearrangement links TRBV5-1 to TRBJ2-7; 10 nucleotides agree with TRBD2. Germline CDR1 and CDR2: SGHRS and YFSETQ. Losses at the gene ends were 1 base for V and 6 bases for J; bases not matched to a gene: 7. CDR3 length: 15 residues. CDR3 bases: TGCGCCAGCAGCTTGTCTAGCGGGAGTCGTAGCGAGCAGTACTTC. This sequence encodes CASSLSSGSRSEQYF. Full variable domain (outside the CDR3, taken from reference TRBV5-1 and TRBJ2-7): KAGVTQTPRYLIKTRGQQVTLSCSPISGHRSVSWYQQTPGQGLQFLFEYFSETQRNKGNFPGRFSGRQFSNSRSEMNVSTLELGDSALYLCASSLSSGSRSEQYFGPGTRLTVT.

This clonotype has ten or more counts. DNA for the CDR3: TGTGCCAGCAGTTCTGCCTATGCCCCGGGACAGGTCTCCTACGAGCAGTACTTC. This gives the protein CASSSAYAPGQVSYEQYF. V gene TRBV27 combines with J gene TRBJ2-7, with 8 bases identical to TRBD1. This CDR3 region has 18 residues. CDR1 and CDR2 from the germline V gene are MNHEY and SMNVEV (reference sequence). With 4 bases clipped from V and 0 bases from J, the junction kept 14 bases outside the gene matches.

Many counts were recorded for this clonotype. This chain connects TRBV7-9 to TRBJ1-1, with TRBD1 matching over 7 bases. CDR3 length: 12 residues. Trimming removed 10 bases from V and 4 bases from J; junction bases left unmatched: 6. Per the germline V gene, CDR1 is SEHNR and CDR2 is FQNEAQ (reference sequence). The CDR3 reads CAIRDSFTEAFF. The CDR3 coding sequence is TGTGCCATCCGGGACAGCTTCACTGAAGCTTTCTTT. The full variable domain, its missing parts supplied by reference TRBV7-9 and TRBJ1-1, is DTGVSQNPRHKITKRGQNVTFRCDPISEHNRLYWYRQTLGQGPEFLTYFQNEAQLEKSRLLSDRFSAERPKGSFSTLEIQRTEQGDSAMYLCAIRDSFTEAFFGQGTRLTVV.

This clonotype showed up many times. The chain employs TRBV12-3 or TRBV12-4 and TRBJ2-1, with TRBD2 identical over 12 bases. CDR3 size: 18 residues. The V gene end was trimmed by 5 bases and the J gene end by 8 bases; junction bases not matched to a gene: 16. CDR3 coding DNA: TGTGCCAGCAGTCCGATTGGGGAGTCTAGCGGGAGGGCCTATGAGCAGTTCTTC. Translation: CASSPIGESSGRAYEQFF.

This clonotype was detected ten times or more. The chain carries TRBV5-5 and TRBJ2-7, with 7 bases that match TRBD2. The CDR3 consists of 12 residues. The V segment lost 5 bases and the J segment 2 bases; nucleotides outside the gene matches: 1. Germline CDR1 SGHKS, CDR2 YYEKEE (reference sequence). CDR3 in DNA: TGTGCCAGCAGGGGACTACCCTACGAGCAGTACTTC. It specifies CASRGLPYEQYF.

The V and J genes are TRBV4-1 and TRBJ2-1; the D is unclear. In germline, CDR1 is MGHRA, CDR2 YSYEKL. There are 14 residues in the CDR3. Trimming took off 4 bases at V and 3 bases at J, with 10 bases between the two ends. This CDR3 is CASSLFRVYNEQFF. As DNA, the CDR3 is TGCGCCAGCAGCCTTTTTCGAGTCTACAATGAGCAGTTCTTC.

There are many counts of this clonotype. The CDR3 nucleotides read TGCAGTGCTAGAGATGCCCTGACTAGCGGGCTATACAATGAGCAGTTCTTC. It yields the protein CSARDALTSGLYNEQFF. The chain combines TRBV20-1 with TRBJ2-1; TRBD2 matches at 10 bases. The CDR3 spans 17 residues. The germline gives CDR1 DFQATT, CDR2 SNEGSKA (reference sequence). V trimming: 0 bases; J trimming: 4 bases; junction bases outside the gene matches: 9.

This clonotype showed up many times. The DNA for the CDR3 is TGTGCCAGCAGCCCCTTCCCCTCATCTGGGGCCAACGTCCTGACTTTC. It translates to CASSPFPSSGANVLTF. J is TRBJ2-6 and V is TRBV27; D is ambiguous. Germline V gene lookup returns CDR1 MNHEY and CDR2 SMNVEV (reference sequence). CDR3 length: 16 residues. Trimming left V 6 bases short and J 1 base short, with 13 bases between.

This clonotype was recorded many times. V usage is TRBV5-1 and J usage is TRBJ2-7; D uncertain. V was pared by 0 bases and J by 2 bases, with 9 bases between. The length of the CDR3 is 14 residues. Germline lookup yields CDR1 SGHRS and CDR2 YFSETQ. In DNA, the CDR3 is TGCGCCAGCAGCTTGGCACCAGGTACCTACGAGCAGTACTTC. Translation gives CASSLAPGTYEQYF.